This TCR beta chain came from a study of blood T cells in healthy people across ages. The overall study: With template switching, about one barcoded beta molecule was captured per two T cells.

A second PCR of roughly 7 to 11 cycles used a sample-barcoded 5' primer and a J-beta primer mix. Every individual sample yielded 2.5 million or more paired-end reads (each containing CDR3). TCRdb re-called the 5' RACE reads with MiXCR, one entry per CDR3 protein. The sample lists some 1.5 million distinct CDR3 sequences; about 45% were seen once. V lost 4 bases to trimming and J lost 5 bases, with 11 bases between them. This CDR3 has 14 residues. CDR1 WNHNN and CDR2 SYGVQD come from the germline V gene (reference sequence). The specimen sequenced was blood. The clonotype originates from a young woman in good health. The V call is TRBV10-1, the J call TRBJ1-4; D is unresolved. As DNA, the CDR3 is TGCGCCAGCAGTGGGACGGCGAGAAATGAAAAACTGTTTTTT. Amino acid sequence: CASSGTARNEKLFF.